Sequencing of this T cell receptor (beta chain) was carried out in a study of neoadjuvant anti-PD-1 for oral cavity cancer. Study in general: Before surgery, most patients got three to four biweekly 3 mg/kg nivolumab doses. Non-progressing patients received a fourth nivolumab dose near day 43, then surgery on days 50-56.

With 3 bases clipped from V and 7 bases from J, the junction kept 10 bases outside the gene matches. The CDR3 has 15 amino acids. Germline lookup yields CDR1 SGHKS and CDR2 YYEKEE (reference sequence). Points on this clone: As yet, its antigen is unknown.

Generated by immunoSEQ multiplex PCR, the TCRdb table keeps only in-frame clones and is missing some. The data hold around 17,000 clones, with 65% observed a single time. Study-level points and caveats: PBMC Gini-index clonality exceeded responders' in non-responders post-nivolumab.

The V call is TRBV5-5, the J call TRBJ2-7, with 10 bases identical to TRBD1. The material sequenced was PBMCs, taken before nivolumab (anti-PD-1) treatment. This clonotype originated in a person between 40 and 79 years old with oral cavity squamous cell carcinoma. This CDR3 is CASSSAGTGVMEQYF. The CDR3 bases are TGTGCCAGCAGCTCCGCCGGGACAGGGGTTATGGAGCAGTACTTC.